This entry lists 4 T cell receptor beta chains sequenced from one sample in a study of shared clonotypes between healthy human individuals. CD45RO-negative cells were positively selected for CCR7, leaving out terminally differentiated effector memory CD45RA+ cells. The repertoire was sequenced with immunoSEQ multiplex PCR; TCRdb's copy has only in-frame clones and lacks some. The data show about 590,000 clones, 95% to 96% seen once. The sequenced material came from naive CD8+ T cells sorted from blood. These receptors came from a woman aged 30 to 39 in good health.

The chain recombines TRBV7-8 with TRBJ2-7; maybe TRBD2 (6 bases). V was shortened by 5 bases and J by 7 bases, with 18 bases between the two germline ends. The CDR3 covers 14 residues. CDR1 and CDR2 from the germline V gene are SGHVS and FQNEAQ. The CDR3 DNA sequence: TGTGCCAGCAGCGCGGGCGGGATTTCCTCGGAGCAGTACTTC. This sequence encodes CASSAGGISSEQYF.

The V gene is TRBV27, the J gene TRBJ2-1; 10 positions agree with TRBD2. This CDR3 has 17 amino acids. Losses at the gene ends were 3 bases for V and 9 bases for J; bases not matched to a gene: 14. The V gene's germline CDR1 is MNHEY and CDR2 SMNVEV (reference sequence). This chain's CDR3 is CASSFSPASGRWGEQFF. The CDR3 DNA sequence: TGTGCCAGCAGTTTCTCGCCGGCTAGCGGGAGATGGGGTGAGCAGTTCTTC.

V is TRBV30 and J is TRBJ2-5; tentative D call: TRBD2 (6 bases). Judging by the DNA end, TRBJ2-7 fits better; the J call may be wrong. CDR3 length equals 13 residues. CDR1 is GTSNPN, CDR2 SVGIG, per germline (reference sequence). CDR3 sequence: CAQKGRRTYEQYF. DNA of the CDR3: TGTGCCCAGAAGGGGAGGCGTACCTACGAGCAGTACTTC.

The rearrangement uses TRBV5-4 and TRBJ2-3; 9 bases map to TRBD1. The V gene's germline CDR1 is SGHNT and CDR2 YYREEE (reference sequence). This CDR3 has 16 residues. Germline trimming cut 0 bases from V and 2 bases from J; bases unmatched to any gene: 4. The CDR3 DNA follows: TGTGCCAGCAGCTTGGGGACAGGGGATCCCACAGATACGCAGTATTTT. Translation: CASSLGTGDPTDTQYF.